This TCR beta chain was captured in a study of blood T cell repertoires in COVID-19. CDR1 and CDR2 (germline): KGHDR, SFDVKD. The CDR3 runs 17 residues. V lost 6 bases, J lost 2 bases, and 22 bases lay in between. In the original processing: From reference gene primer amplification, estimates of nucleated cell counts were derived. The assay was immunoSEQ multiplex PCR, and TCRdb's table has in-frame clones only and misses some. V, J and clone size are those of that table, while D and trimming were read from the DNA. Here the sample spans 200,000 or so clones, 75% to 90% being singletons. The study drew participants aged about 18 to 89 years from under 30 US areas. Donors were grouped by their self-reported clinical history.

The chain combines TRBV24-1 with TRBJ2-7; D may be TRBD1 (6 bases). This sequence originates from a woman aged 40 to 50 with acute COVID-19. Specimen: PBMCs or T cells enriched from blood (not recorded which). The CDR3 DNA sequence: TGTGCCACCAGTTTTTGGGGCCGTGACAGGCCAGCCTACGAGCAGTACTTC. Translating gives CATSFWGRDRPAYEQYF.